A selection of T cell receptor beta chains follows, all from one sample in a study of T cells in tuberculosis. Sequenced by immunoSEQ multiplex PCR; TCRdb stores in-frame clones only, minus some. The top ten clones hold approximately 8.8% of a sample with about 24,000 clones, around 95% of them seen once. Sequencing was done on a sample of PBMCs. Every receptor here comes from a donor between 10 and 35 years old with latent tuberculosis or without tuberculosis infection. The CDR3 runs from the conserved cysteine through the conserved F or W. A D gene is named only where the DNA matches it firmly. Clone size, where shown, is once, few, many, or a class for clones that have expanded.

D gene | J gene | clone size | V gene | CDR3 protein | CDR3 DNA
. | TRBJ1-2 | . | TRBV6-5 | CASRWGRDYGYTF | TGTGCCAGCAGATGGGGGAGGGACTATGGCTACACCTTC
. | TRBJ1-2 | . | TRBV4-1 | CASSQPARTEYYGYTF | TGCGCCAGCAGCCAACCTGCTAGGACAGAATACTATGGCTACACCTTC
. | TRBJ2-2 | . | TRBV4-2 | CASSQGGDVGLGGELFF | TGTGCCAGCAGCCAAGGTGGAGATGTGGGACTGGGGGGGGAGCTGTTTTTT
TRBD1 | TRBJ1-2 | . | TRBV27 | CASSTLQGRNTYGYTF | TGTGCCAGCAGTACGCTACAGGGGAGGAACACCTATGGCTACACCTTC
TRBD1 | TRBJ2-7 | . | TRBV4-1 | CASSQVTGAPYEQYF | TGCGCCAGCAGCCAAGTTACAGGGGCACCCTACGAGCAGTACTTC
. | TRBJ1-5 | . | TRBV6-1 | CASSAGRNQPQHF | TGTGCCAGCAGTGCAGGCAGAAATCAGCCCCAGCATTTT
TRBD1 | TRBJ1-1 | . | TRBV6-4 | CASSRDRWSEAFF | TGTGCCAGCAGCCGGGACAGGTGGTCTGAAGCTTTCTTT
. | TRBJ2-3 | . | TRBV30 | CAWTAGVTDTQYF | TGTGCCTGGACGGCGGGCGTCACAGATACGCAGTATTTT
. | TRBJ2-7 | . | TRBV19 | CASSSGQTYEQYF | TGTGCCAGTAGCTCAGGACAGACTTACGAGCAGTACTTC
TRBD1 | TRBJ2-7 | once | TRBV4-1 | CASSQVAQGNYEQYF | TGCGCCAGCAGCCAAGTAGCACAGGGGAACTACGAGCAGTACTTC
. | TRBJ1-1 | . | TRBV7-7 | CASSLASGTEAFF | TGTGCCAGCAGCTTAGCGTCAGGGACTGAAGCTTTCTTT
. | TRBJ2-1 | . | TRBV6-1 | CASILDTLYNEQFF | TGTGCCAGCATCCTGGACACCCTCTACAATGAGCAGTTCTTC
. | TRBJ1-1 | once | TRBV6-5 | CASSPGPGGTEAFF | TGTGCCAGCAGCCCAGGGCCCGGGGGAACTGAAGCTTTCTTT
TRBD1 | TRBJ1-2 | . | TRBV4-1 | CASSRPWTGHGYTF | TGCGCCAGCAGCCGCCCATGGACAGGGCATGGCTACACCTTC
TRBD2 | TRBJ2-2 | . | TRBV4-2 | CASRPLRGEGGELFF | TGTGCCAGCAGACCGCTACGGGGGGAGGGCGGGGAGCTGTTTTTT
TRBD1 | TRBJ2-5 | . | TRBV27 | CASSSGTGGYQETQYF | TGTGCCAGCAGTTCCGGGACAGGGGGCTACCAAGAGACCCAGTACTTC
TRBD1 | TRBJ1-6 | . | TRBV5-1 | CASSSLGQGENSPLHF | TGCGCCAGCAGCTCCTTGGGACAGGGGGAGAACTCACCCCTCCACTTT
TRBD1 | TRBJ2-1 | . | TRBV6-1 | CASGPGGFEQFF | TGTGCCAGTGGGCCAGGGGGTTTTGAGCAGTTCTTC
TRBD1 | TRBJ2-3 | . | TRBV18 | CASSPPLRGQGADTQYF | TGTGCCAGCTCACCGCCCCTCCGGGGACAGGGGGCGGATACGCAGTATTTT
TRBD1 | TRBJ1-1 | . | TRBV6-4 | CASSDSAGQETEAFF | TGTGCCAGCAGTGACTCCGCCGGACAGGAGACTGAAGCTTTCTTT
. | TRBJ2-1 | . | TRBV2 | CASSVRDNEQFF | TGTGCCAGCAGCGTTCGGGACAATGAGCAGTTCTTC
TRBD1 | TRBJ1-1 | . | TRBV27 | CASSFLPGQGRTEAFF | TGTGCCAGCAGTTTTCTTCCGGGACAGGGCAGGACTGAAGCTTTCTTT
. | TRBJ1-1 | once | TRBV6-5 | CASSYRAGMTEAFF | TGTGCCAGCAGTTACAGGGCCGGGATGACTGAAGCTTTCTTT
. | TRBJ1-2 | . | TRBV4-2 | CASSQDRQPTNYGYTF | TGTGCCAGCAGCCAAGATAGACAGCCCACTAACTATGGCTACACCTTC
TRBD1 | TRBJ1-2 | . | TRBV10-3 | CATLLTGDYGYTF | TGTGCCACCCTTTTGACAGGGGACTATGGCTACACCTTC
. | TRBJ2-3 | . | TRBV4-1 | CASSQVDLISTDTQYF | TGCGCCAGCAGCCAAGTGGACTTGATAAGCACAGATACGCAGTATTTT
TRBD2 | TRBJ2-6 | . | TRBV10-3 | CASQAGGLHGANVLTF | TGTGCCAGTCAAGCGGGGGGGCTTCATGGGGCCAACGTCCTGACTTTC
TRBD1 | TRBJ2-1 | . | TRBV9 | CASSGSGTGGYNEQFF | TGTGCCAGCAGCGGATCCGGGACAGGGGGCTACAATGAGCAGTTCTTC
TRBD2 | TRBJ2-1 | . | TRBV2 | CASGASGYNEQFF | TGTGCCAGCGGGGCTAGCGGGTACAATGAGCAGTTCTTC
TRBD1 | TRBJ2-1 | . | TRBV11-3 | CASSSTLEPTGTSSYNEQFF | TGTGCCAGCAGCTCCACACTTGAGCCGACAGGGACAAGCTCCTACAATGAGCAGTTCTTC
. | TRBJ2-7 | . | TRBV14 | CASSHSGEQYF | TGTGCCAGCAGCCACTCCGGGGAGCAGTACTTC
TRBD1 | TRBJ1-1 | . | TRBV11-2 | CASSKRTGNTEAFF | TGTGCCAGCAGCAAACGGACAGGGAACACTGAAGCTTTCTTT
. | TRBJ2-2 | . | TRBV6-5 | CASSSGWEAGELFF | TGTGCCAGCAGTTCCGGATGGGAGGCCGGGGAGCTGTTTTTT
. | TRBJ2-1 | . | TRBV30 | CAWSHGLGNEQFF | TGTGCCTGGAGCCACGGACTTGGAAATGAGCAGTTCTTC
TRBD1 | TRBJ1-4 | few | TRBV6-4 | CASSPDTGGGKKLFF | TGTGCCAGCAGCCCCGATACAGGGGGCGGTAAAAAACTGTTTTTT
. | TRBJ2-7 | . | TRBV7-6 | CASSPRQVSYEQYF | TGTGCCAGCAGCCCGAGACAGGTCTCCTACGAGCAGTACTTC
TRBD1 | TRBJ1-1 | . | TRBV12-5 | CASGKGQGFDFGTEAFF | TGTGCTAGTGGCAAAGGACAGGGCTTCGATTTCGGCACTGAAGCTTTCTTT
TRBD2 | TRBJ2-1 | . | TRBV4-1 | CASSQVGSGGYNEQFF | TGCGCCAGCAGCCAAGTAGGGAGCGGGGGATACAATGAGCAGTTCTTC
. | TRBJ1-1 | . | TRBV10-3 | CAISEREAVKDTEAFF | TGTGCCATCAGTGAGAGAGAAGCGGTGAAGGACACTGAAGCTTTCTTT
TRBD1 | TRBJ2-3 | . | TRBV7-3 | CASSLGTAGTDTQYF | TGTGCCAGCAGCTTAGGGACAGCCGGCACAGATACGCAGTATTTT
. | TRBJ1-5 | . | TRBV6-6 | CASSRDTNSNQPQHF | TGTGCCAGCAGTCGGGACACCAATAGCAATCAGCCCCAGCATTTT
TRBD1 | TRBJ2-7 | . | TRBV5-1 | CASSLVGTGDEQYF | TGCGCCAGCAGCCTTGTTGGGACAGGGGACGAGCAGTACTTC
. | TRBJ2-3 | once | TRBV5-6 | CASNLFRGPTRTDTQYF | TGTGCCAGCAACCTTTTCAGGGGCCCGACCCGCACAGATACGCAGTATTTT
. | TRBJ2-3 | . | TRBV27 | CASRAAGGSDTQYF | TGTGCCAGCAGGGCCGCGGGCGGGTCAGATACGCAGTATTTT
TRBD1 | TRBJ1-1 | once | TRBV27 | CASSLQTGTNTEAFF | TGTGCCAGCAGTTTACAGACAGGGACGAACACTGAAGCTTTCTTT
TRBD2 | TRBJ2-5 | . | TRBV4-2 | CASSQVWSGGTSFEETQYF | TGTGCCAGCAGCCAAGTTTGGAGCGGGGGGACCAGTTTTGAGGAGACCCAGTACTTC
TRBD1 | TRBJ1-5 | . | TRBV7-8 | CASSVTGAQPQHF | TGTGCCAGCAGCGTTACAGGGGCACAGCCCCAGCATTTT
. | TRBJ1-2 | . | TRBV12-5 | CASGLPQGSYTF | TGTGCTAGTGGTTTGCCCCAGGGGAGCTACACCTTC
. | TRBJ1-1 | . | TRBV2 | CASNPSGGNAFF | TGTGCCAGCAATCCCTCGGGGGGGAATGCTTTCTTT
. | TRBJ2-3 | . | TRBV7-2 | CASSELVVPDTQYF | TGTGCCAGCAGCGAACTAGTTGTCCCAGATACGCAGTATTTT
. | TRBJ1-1 | . | TRBV19 | CASSPGNTEAFF | TGTGCCAGTAGCCCCGGGAACACTGAAGCTTTCTTT
TRBD1 | TRBJ1-1 | . | TRBV25-1 | CASSEPDRDAGWTEAFF | TGTGCCAGCAGTGAACCGGACAGGGATGCGGGCTGGACTGAAGCTTTCTTT
TRBD2 | TRBJ2-1 | . | TRBV5-1 | CASSSGGRGTYNEQFF | TGCGCCAGCAGCTCCGGTGGGAGGGGCACCTACAATGAGCAGTTCTTC